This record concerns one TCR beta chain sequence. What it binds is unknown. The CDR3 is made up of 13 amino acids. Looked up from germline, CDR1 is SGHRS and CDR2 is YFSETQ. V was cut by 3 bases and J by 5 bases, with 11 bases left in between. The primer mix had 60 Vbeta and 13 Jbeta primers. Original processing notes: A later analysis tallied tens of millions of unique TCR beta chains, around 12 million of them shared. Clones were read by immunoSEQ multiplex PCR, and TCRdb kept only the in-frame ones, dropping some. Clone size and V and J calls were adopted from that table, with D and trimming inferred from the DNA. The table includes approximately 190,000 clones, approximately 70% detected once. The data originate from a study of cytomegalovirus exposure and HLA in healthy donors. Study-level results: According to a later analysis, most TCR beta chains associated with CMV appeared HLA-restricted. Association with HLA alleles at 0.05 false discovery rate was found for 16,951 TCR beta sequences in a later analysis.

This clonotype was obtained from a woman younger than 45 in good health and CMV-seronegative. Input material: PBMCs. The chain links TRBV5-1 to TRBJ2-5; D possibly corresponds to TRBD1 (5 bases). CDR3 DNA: TGCGCCAGCAGCTACCCAGGGTTGGAGACCCAGTACTTC. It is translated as CASSYPGLETQYF.